This T cell receptor (beta chain) stems from a study of blood T cells in healthy people across ages (dated by TCRdb to between 2015 and 2017). Study-wide context: Template switching captured roughly one uniquely barcoded TCR beta cDNA molecule per two T cells in model experiments. Age-related changes in TCR beta repertoire diversity were measured in the study by deep sequencing normalized with unique cDNA molecular identifiers. The donors were divided into four age groups: young (average roughly 17 years), middle-aged (over 35), aged (about 60) and long-lived (about 84). To avoid experimental bias, donors of different ages were distributed randomly across sequencing lanes. The study analyzed two additional independent replicas of 1 million unique cDNA reads from the same blood draw for two donors, one aged 18 to 30 and one aged 80 or older.

V lost 1 base and J lost 6 bases; the stretch between them is 12 bases long. The CDR3 goes from the cysteine to the phenylalanine over 14 residues. Here the CDR3 DNA is all that survives: 42 bases in frame from base 1. CDR1 and CDR2, per the germline V gene (reference sequence), are LGHDT and YNNKEL. Receptor libraries were prepared by 5' RACE. The second PCR ran for roughly 6 to 11 cycles and used a J-beta primer mix along with a sample-barcoded 5' primer. A template-switch 5' adaptor carrying 12 random nucleotides introduced a unique molecular identifier onto each TCR beta cDNA molecule. Each sample yielded at least 2.5 million CDR3-containing paired-end reads. The Mint cDNA synthesis kit, primed by a TRBC-specific oligonucleotide, was used to synthesize first-strand cDNA from all RNA. Following uracil-DNA glycosylase treatment, all cDNA underwent a first 18-cycle PCR with the universal primers M1SS and BC2_uni_R. The original pipeline was this. Each sample was normalized by randomly selecting 1 million high-quality reads, each carrying a distinct molecular identifier. Reads sharing molecular identifiers were discarded rather than binned into consensus sequences. MiTCR, with a Q25 quality threshold and the strictest error-elimination algorithm, was used for CDR3 identification, clonotype clustering and error correction. A nonparametric unseen species model with Euler transformation was used to estimate lower-bound total TCR beta diversity. The public sequencing data were trimmed at Q25 with fastp and processed into clonotypes with MiXCR by TCRdb, which kept only in-frame beta chains. For every CDR3 protein sequence, its rows merge into one entry that carries the most common genes and DNA. The V and J calls here are based on TCRdb, not the publication. Recorded for this sample are approximately 1,700,000 distinct CDR3 sequences; around 40% of them occurred a single time. More than 20% of the sample rests with the top ten.

Donors were 35 to 40 systemically healthy Caucasian individuals from Russia aged roughly 6 to 95 years. Ten milliliters of peripheral blood were drawn from each donor into EDTA-treated Vacutainer tubes. PBMCs were isolated by Ficoll-Paque density-gradient centrifugation, with at least 6 million obtained per sample. Total RNA, at least 6 micrograms per sample, was extracted from PBMCs with Trizol reagent. Naive CD45RAhigh/CD27high T cell percentages were measured by flow cytometry on a PBMC aliquot from every donor. The paper as a whole reports these results and caveats: Observed TCR beta diversity per million T cells fell roughly linearly with age, and a significant reduction was already apparent by age around 36. The percentage of naive T cells measured by flow cytometry correlated strongly with observed TCR beta diversity. Total diversity estimates from one million sequenced T cells were considered lower bounds and underestimates. Because profiling used bulk unsorted PBMCs, naive and antigen-experienced compartments could not be compared conclusively. The CMV infection status of donors was not known, potentially confounding age-related changes in expanded clonotypes. Compared with the aged group, the long-lived group had more naive CD4+ T cells, fewer expanded clones and increased TCR diversity, a pattern suggesting age selection.

A note on this clonotype: Its antigen specificity is not known. Within one base of it there is no much larger clone, and no base qualities were kept.

The clonotype originates from a human donor in good health. The specimen sequenced was blood. The chain is assembled from TRBV3-1 and TRBJ1-1, with a tentative D gene TRBD1 over 6 matching bases. CDR3 reads: CASSQVTNRAEAFF. The sequence in DNA is TGTGCCAGCAGCCAAGTGACAAACAGGGCTGAAGCTTTCTTT.